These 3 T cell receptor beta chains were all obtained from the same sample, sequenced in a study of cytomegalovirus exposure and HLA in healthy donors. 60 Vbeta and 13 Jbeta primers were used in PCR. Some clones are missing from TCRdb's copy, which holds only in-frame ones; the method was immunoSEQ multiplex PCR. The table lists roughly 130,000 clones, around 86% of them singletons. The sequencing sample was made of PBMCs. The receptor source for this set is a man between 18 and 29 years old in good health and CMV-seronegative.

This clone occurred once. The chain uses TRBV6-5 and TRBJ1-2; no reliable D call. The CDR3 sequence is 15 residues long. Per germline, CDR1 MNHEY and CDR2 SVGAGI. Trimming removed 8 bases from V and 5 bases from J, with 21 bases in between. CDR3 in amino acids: CASQDSNYRTYGYTF. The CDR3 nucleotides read TGTGCCAGCCAGGATTCAAATTATCGAACGTATGGCTACACCTTC.

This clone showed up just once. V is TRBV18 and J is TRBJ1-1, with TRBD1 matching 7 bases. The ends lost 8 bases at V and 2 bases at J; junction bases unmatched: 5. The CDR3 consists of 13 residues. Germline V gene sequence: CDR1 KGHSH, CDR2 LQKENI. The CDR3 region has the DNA TGTGCCAGCCAGGGACAGCAAAACACTGAAGCTTTCTTT. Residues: CASQGQQNTEAFF. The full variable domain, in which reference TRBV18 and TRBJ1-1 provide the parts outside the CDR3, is NAGVMQNPRHLVRRRGQEARLRCSPMKGHSHVYWYRQLPEEGLKFMVYLQKENIIDESGMPKERFSAEFPKEGPSILRIQQVVRGDSAAYFCASQGQQNTEAFFGQGTRLTVV.

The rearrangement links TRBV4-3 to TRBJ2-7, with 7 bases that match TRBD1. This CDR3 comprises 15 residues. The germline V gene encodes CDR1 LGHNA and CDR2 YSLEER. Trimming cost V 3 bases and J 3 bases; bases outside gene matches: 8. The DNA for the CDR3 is TGCGCCAGCAGCCAGTGGGACAGATCCATCTACGAGCAGTACTTC. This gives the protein CASSQWDRSIYEQYF.